This T cell receptor (beta chain) was captured by sequencing in a study of blood T cell repertoires in COVID-19. At the level of the study: Samples taken during acute and convalescent COVID-19 were collected in the United States, Italy and Spain. In each case, the material was cDNA or gDNA derived from T cells, B-cell-depleted T cells, or PBMCs.

With 5 bases clipped from V and 3 bases from J, the junction kept 5 bases outside the gene matches. This CDR3 spans 14 amino acids. CDR1 is MNHEY and CDR2 is SMNVEV in the germline V gene (reference sequence). This study enrolled people aged 18 to 89 from 24 US geographic areas. Either two negative PCRs, clearance, or symptom resolution qualified Cohort 3 donors as recovered. TCRdb's copy holds only in-frame clones and misses some; the assay was immunoSEQ multiplex PCR. This sample has under 250,000 clones, with about nine tenths found just once. The specimen was PBMCs or T cells enriched from blood (not recorded which). The sequence came from a man aged 35 to 55 who had recovered from COVID-19. The rearrangement uses TRBV27 and TRBJ2-3; 7 nucleotides line up with TRBD2. In nucleotides, the CDR3 is TGTGCCAGCAGTGAGCTAGCGGTGACAGATACGCAGTATTTT. It is translated as CASSELAVTDTQYF.